These T cell receptor beta chains were read from a single sample in a study of blood T cell repertoires in COVID-19. The table came from immunoSEQ multiplex PCR; TCRdb's copy has only in-frame clones and leaves some out. The repertoire consists of roughly 200,000 clones, with 70% to 90% occurring once and the leading ten covering about 3.3%. The specimen was peripheral blood. The receptors were gathered from a man aged 55-75 years with acute or convalescent COVID-19. Each CDR3 is given with its conserved first and last residue. A D gene is named only where the DNA matches it firmly. Rows may omit the clone size; those that give it use once, few, many or a size class.

J gene	clone size	V gene	D gene	CDR3 DNA	CDR3 protein
TRBJ2-3	-	TRBV19	-	TGTGCCAGTAGTTTTCAGGGCACAGATACGCAGTATTTT	CASSFQGTDTQYF
TRBJ2-2	-	TRBV28	TRBD1	TGTGCCAGCAGTTTTGGAGACAGGGTGTTCGGGGAGCTGTTTTTT	CASSFGDRVFGELFF
TRBJ2-7	-	TRBV11-3	TRBD1	TGTGCCAGCAGCTCCACCGGGACAGGGGCCGGCGAGCAGTACTTC	CASSSTGTGAGEQYF
TRBJ2-5	-	TRBV5-1	TRBD2	TGCGCCAGCAGCCCCGGACTAGCCGCAGCAGGGACCCAGTACTTC	CASSPGLAAAGTQYF
TRBJ2-7	-	TRBV6-5	TRBD1	TGTGCCAGCAGTTACTCAACAGGGGACTACGAGCAGTACTTC	CASSYSTGDYEQYF
TRBJ1-2	-	TRBV6-5	TRBD1	TGTGCCAGCAGTTACGAGAGGACAGGGTATGGCTACACCTTC	CASSYERTGYGYTF
TRBJ1-2	-	TRBV6-5	TRBD1	TGTGCCAGCAGTTACCGGGACAGACCCGAAGGTCGCGGCTACACCTTC	CASSYRDRPEGRGYTF
TRBJ2-3	-	TRBV9	TRBD1	TGTGCCAGCAGCGCGCCCAGGGGGCGGGGCACAGATACGCAGTATTTT	CASSAPRGRGTDTQYF
TRBJ2-7	-	TRBV15	TRBD1	TGTGCCACCGGCCGGGACAGGGGGTACGAGCAGTACTTC	CATGRDRGYEQYF
TRBJ1-4	-	TRBV28	TRBD1	TGTGCCAGCAGTGGACAGGGAAAACGAGATGAAAAACTGTTTTTT	CASSGQGKRDEKLFF
TRBJ2-3	-	TRBV7-3	TRBD2	TGTGCCAGCAGCCTGGAGCGGGGGCGATGGGGGGATACGCAGTATTTT	CASSLERGRWGDTQYF
TRBJ2-7	-	TRBV9	-	TGTGCCAGCAGCGTAGAGGCGGTTTCCTACGAGCAGTACTTC	CASSVEAVSYEQYF
TRBJ2-5	few	TRBV6-6	TRBD1	TGTGCCAGCAGAACTGGACAGGGGTCAGAGACCCAGTACTTC	CASRTGQGSETQYF
TRBJ2-1	-	TRBV18	TRBD1	TGTGCCAGCTCACCGGGACAGGGACACGAGCAGTTCTTC	CASSPGQGHEQFF
TRBJ2-1	-	TRBV6-6	TRBD2	TGTGCCAGCAAGGGTAGCGGGAAGGGCAATGAGCAGTTCTTC	CASKGSGKGNEQFF
TRBJ2-1	few	TRBV4-1	TRBD2	TGCGCCAGCAGCCAAGTCGGAATGCAAGCGGGAGGGAAGCAGTTCTTC	CASSQVGMQAGGKQFF
TRBJ2-5	-	TRBV28	TRBD1	TGTGCCAGCAGTGCTCGGACAGGGCTTCGGCGAGAGACCCAGTACTTC	CASSARTGLRRETQYF
TRBJ1-3	-	TRBV4-3	TRBD1	TGCGCCAGCAGCCAAGTCGACAGGGGGATCTCTGGAAACACCATATATTTT	CASSQVDRGISGNTIYF
TRBJ1-1	once	TRBV7-3	-	TGTGCCAGCAGCTTAACGCGAGACAGTGAAGCTTTCTTT	CASSLTRDSEAFF
TRBJ2-3	-	TRBV5-1	TRBD1	TGCGCCAGCAGCGCCCCGGGACAGGGTGCAGGAGATACGCAGTATTTT	CASSAPGQGAGDTQYF
TRBJ1-5	-	TRBV2	-	TGTGCCAGCAGTGAACCATGGGCAGGGCCAAGGCCCCAGCATTTT	CASSEPWAGPRPQHF
TRBJ1-1	-	TRBV5-4	-	TGTGCCAGCAGCTTCCCCTTTTCGGACACTGAAGCTTTCTTT	CASSFPFSDTEAFF
TRBJ1-1	-	TRBV19	-	TGTGCCAGTAGTATAGATCCACAGGGTTTGAACACTGAAGCTTTCTTT	CASSIDPQGLNTEAFF
TRBJ2-5	-	TRBV12-5	-	TGTGCTAGTGGTTTGCCAACCTCCGACAGCCAAGAGACCCAGTACTTC	CASGLPTSDSQETQYF